Listed below are T cell receptor beta chains from one sample, sequenced in a study of T-cell memory formation after mild COVID-19. TCRdb ran MiXCR on the 5' RACE reads and lists one entry per CDR3 protein. The repertoire includes just under 150,000 distinct CDR3 sequences, 6% to 7% of them detected once, and around 1.9% sits in the top ten. Sequencing input: PBMCs or a T cell subset sorted from them (not recorded which). These receptors were collected from an adult woman who had mild COVID-19 (a few samples of this study predate the infection). Cell type and time point are not known. CDR3s include the opening cysteine and the closing phenylalanine or tryptophan. The D gene is left open where the match is weak. The listing skips clone size in some rows; elsewhere it reads once, few, many or a size class.

clone size: few
J gene: TRBJ2-2
D gene: TRBD1
V gene: TRBV29-1
CDR3 protein: CSVGSTGTGGTGELFF
CDR3 DNA: TGCAGCGTTGGGTCGACCGGGACAGGGGGAACCGGGGAGCTGTTTTTT

clone size: .
J gene: TRBJ2-3
D gene: TRBD2
V gene: TRBV11-2
CDR3 protein: CASSSRGGGASDTQYF
CDR3 DNA: TGTGCCAGCAGTTCTCGTGGCGGGGGGGCGTCAGATACGCAGTATTTT

clone size: many
J gene: TRBJ2-2
D gene: .
V gene: TRBV5-6
CDR3 protein: CASSFMRGQDTGELFF
CDR3 DNA: TGTGCCAGCAGCTTTATGCGGGGGCAGGACACCGGGGAGCTGTTTTTT

clone size: .
J gene: TRBJ2-3
D gene: .
V gene: TRBV5-4
CDR3 protein: CASTYRHPAQDTQYF
CDR3 DNA: TGTGCCAGCACCTACAGACATCCCGCACAAGATACGCAGTATTTT

clone size: .
J gene: TRBJ1-5
D gene: TRBD1
V gene: TRBV18
CDR3 protein: CASSPRQGGNQPQHF
CDR3 DNA: TGTGCCAGCTCACCCCGACAGGGAGGCAATCAGCCCCAGCATTTT

clone size: few
J gene: TRBJ2-3
D gene: TRBD2
V gene: TRBV20-1
CDR3 protein: CSAARSGRAVGTDTQYF
CDR3 DNA: TGCAGTGCAGCCCGTAGCGGGAGGGCGGTCGGAACAGATACGCAGTATTTT

clone size: many
J gene: TRBJ2-1
D gene: TRBD1
V gene: TRBV12-3/TRBV12-4
CDR3 protein: CASSPRDRGGNEQFF
CDR3 DNA: TGTGCCAGCAGTCCCCGGGACAGGGGCGGCAATGAGCAGTTCTTC

clone size: many
J gene: TRBJ2-1
D gene: .
V gene: TRBV7-2
CDR3 protein: CASSLVGVVSYNEQFF
CDR3 DNA: TGTGCCAGCAGCTTAGTAGGGGTAGTGTCCTACAATGAGCAGTTCTTC

clone size: few
J gene: TRBJ2-7
D gene: TRBD2
V gene: TRBV28
CDR3 protein: CASSRLAGPYEQYF
CDR3 DNA: TGTGCCAGCAGTCGACTAGCGGGTCCCTACGAGCAGTACTTC

clone size: many
J gene: TRBJ2-7
D gene: TRBD2
V gene: TRBV5-1
CDR3 protein: CASSVQAGGLVEQYF
CDR3 DNA: TGCGCCAGCAGCGTTCAAGCGGGGGGGCTAGTCGAGCAGTACTTC

clone size: few
J gene: TRBJ2-7
D gene: TRBD2
V gene: TRBV20-1
CDR3 protein: CSARLRGSYEQYF
CDR3 DNA: TGCAGTGCTAGGTTGCGGGGGTCCTACGAGCAGTACTTC

clone size: .
J gene: TRBJ2-7
D gene: .
V gene: TRBV7-9
CDR3 protein: CASSLALELVSYEQYF
CDR3 DNA: TGTGCCAGCAGCTTAGCCCTGGAGTTAGTCTCCTACGAGCAGTACTTC

clone size: many
J gene: TRBJ1-1
D gene: .
V gene: TRBV12-3/TRBV12-4
CDR3 protein: CATSTPYTEAFF
CDR3 DNA: TGTGCCACTTCGACACCGTACACTGAAGCTTTCTTT

clone size: .
J gene: TRBJ2-7
D gene: TRBD1
V gene: TRBV2
CDR3 protein: CASRDPGQGFSYEQYF
CDR3 DNA: TGTGCCAGCAGGGACCCGGGACAGGGGTTTTCCTACGAGCAGTACTTC

clone size: few
J gene: TRBJ2-1
D gene: TRBD2
V gene: TRBV19
CDR3 protein: CASEFRTSGRGNEQFF
CDR3 DNA: TGTGCCAGCGAGTTTAGGACTAGCGGGAGGGGAAATGAGCAGTTCTTC

clone size: few
J gene: TRBJ1-6
D gene: .
V gene: TRBV5-1
CDR3 protein: CASSPWTTRDSPLHF
CDR3 DNA: TGCGCCAGCAGCCCCTGGACCACTAGGGATTCACCCCTCCACTTT

clone size: .
J gene: TRBJ1-1
D gene: TRBD1
V gene: TRBV6-5
CDR3 protein: CASSYRTGVNTEAFF
CDR3 DNA: TGTGCCAGCAGTTACAGGACAGGGGTGAACACTGAAGCTTTCTTT

clone size: many
J gene: TRBJ2-7
D gene: .
V gene: TRBV6-2/TRBV6-3
CDR3 protein: CASSYSTGSEQYF
CDR3 DNA: TGTGCCAGCAGTTACTCGACCGGATCCGAGCAGTACTTC

clone size: few
J gene: TRBJ2-3
D gene: TRBD2
V gene: TRBV12-3/TRBV12-4
CDR3 protein: CASSESSGADTQYF
CDR3 DNA: TGTGCCAGCAGTGAATCTAGCGGGGCAGATACGCAGTATTTT

clone size: few
J gene: TRBJ2-5
D gene: .
V gene: TRBV6-6
CDR3 protein: CASSAQLIEETQYF
CDR3 DNA: TGTGCCAGCAGTGCCCAACTAATAGAAGAGACCCAGTACTTC

clone size: many
J gene: TRBJ1-1
D gene: .
V gene: TRBV19
CDR3 protein: CASIGSPALNTEAFF
CDR3 DNA: TGTGCCAGTATAGGCTCGCCGGCGCTGAACACTGAAGCTTTCTTT

clone size: .
J gene: TRBJ1-1
D gene: .
V gene: TRBV4-1
CDR3 protein: CASSQEWDTEAFF
CDR3 DNA: TGCGCCAGCAGCCAAGAATGGGACACTGAAGCTTTCTTT

clone size: .
J gene: TRBJ2-7
D gene: .
V gene: TRBV3-1
CDR3 protein: CASSQGTGAISYEQYF
CDR3 DNA: TGTGCCAGCAGCCAAGGCACCGGGGCGATATCCTACGAGCAGTACTTC

clone size: .
J gene: TRBJ2-3
D gene: TRBD2
V gene: TRBV18
CDR3 protein: CASSPGLAGLTDTQYF
CDR3 DNA: TGTGCCAGCTCACCGGGACTAGCGGGGCTCACAGATACGCAGTATTTT

clone size: many
J gene: TRBJ1-1
D gene: .
V gene: TRBV6-5
CDR3 protein: CASSPSRGFGPEAFF
CDR3 DNA: TGTGCCAGCAGTCCGAGCAGGGGTTTTGGCCCTGAAGCTTTCTTT

clone size: many
J gene: TRBJ2-7
D gene: .
V gene: TRBV30
CDR3 protein: CAWTRMSSYEQYF
CDR3 DNA: TGTGCCTGGACCCGGATGAGCTCCTACGAGCAGTACTTC

clone size: few
J gene: TRBJ2-1
D gene: .
V gene: TRBV29-1
CDR3 protein: CSVVLATTYNEQFF
CDR3 DNA: TGCAGCGTTGTACTCGCAACCACCTACAATGAGCAGTTCTTC

clone size: .
J gene: TRBJ2-1
D gene: TRBD2
V gene: TRBV7-3
CDR3 protein: CASSVLAGYNEQFF
CDR3 DNA: TGTGCCAGCTCTGTCCTAGCGGGGTACAATGAGCAGTTCTTC

clone size: .
J gene: TRBJ2-3
D gene: TRBD2
V gene: TRBV29-1
CDR3 protein: CSVALAGGTTDTQYF
CDR3 DNA: TGCAGCGTTGCACTAGCGGGGGGGACCACAGATACGCAGTATTTT

clone size: .
J gene: TRBJ1-4
D gene: TRBD1
V gene: TRBV4-1
CDR3 protein: CASSHQGAVVEKLFF
CDR3 DNA: TGCGCCAGCAGCCACCAGGGGGCGGTCGTGGAAAAACTGTTTTTT

clone size: .
J gene: TRBJ1-2
D gene: .
V gene: TRBV9
CDR3 protein: CASSVDREYGYTF
CDR3 DNA: TGTGCCAGCAGCGTAGACAGGGAGTATGGCTACACCTTC

clone size: many
J gene: TRBJ2-1
D gene: TRBD1
V gene: TRBV4-1
CDR3 protein: CASSRPGQGASIEQFF
CDR3 DNA: TGCGCCAGCAGCCGTCCCGGACAGGGGGCGAGTATTGAGCAGTTCTTC

clone size: .
J gene: TRBJ2-3
D gene: TRBD2
V gene: TRBV6-2/TRBV6-3
CDR3 protein: CASSRLAGRTDTQYF
CDR3 DNA: TGTGCCAGCAGTCGACTAGCGGGGCGCACAGATACGCAGTATTTT

clone size: .
J gene: TRBJ2-5
D gene: TRBD2
V gene: TRBV20-1
CDR3 protein: CSAPSGGRETQYF
CDR3 DNA: TGCAGTGCCCCCAGCGGGGGTCGAGAGACCCAGTACTTC

clone size: .
J gene: TRBJ2-3
D gene: .
V gene: TRBV5-4
CDR3 protein: CASSLGGHGTDTQYF
CDR3 DNA: TGTGCCAGCAGCTTGGGGGGGCATGGCACAGATACGCAGTATTTT

clone size: many
J gene: TRBJ2-4
D gene: TRBD1
V gene: TRBV2
CDR3 protein: CASSGDRVYSKNIQYF
CDR3 DNA: TGTGCCAGCAGTGGAGACAGGGTGTACTCCAAAAACATTCAGTACTTC

clone size: few
J gene: TRBJ2-6
D gene: TRBD1
V gene: TRBV7-3
CDR3 protein: CASRTGGPSSGANVLTF
CDR3 DNA: TGTGCCAGCAGGACAGGGGGGCCAAGCTCTGGGGCCAACGTCCTGACTTTC

clone size: few
J gene: TRBJ2-5
D gene: TRBD1
V gene: TRBV4-3
CDR3 protein: CASSQDGTEQETQYF
CDR3 DNA: TGCGCCAGCAGCCAAGACGGGACAGAACAAGAGACCCAGTACTTC

clone size: few
J gene: TRBJ1-2
D gene: .
V gene: TRBV12-3/TRBV12-4
CDR3 protein: CASSLQGGDRGYTF
CDR3 DNA: TGTGCCAGCAGTTTACAGGGAGGGGATAGGGGCTACACCTTC

clone size: many
J gene: TRBJ1-2
D gene: TRBD1
V gene: TRBV10-1
CDR3 protein: CASSEPYRGRTYGYTF
CDR3 DNA: TGCGCCAGCAGTGAGCCCTACAGGGGGAGGACCTATGGCTACACCTTC

clone size: few
J gene: TRBJ2-2
D gene: .
V gene: TRBV12-3/TRBV12-4
CDR3 protein: CASSFVPGRSTGELFF
CDR3 DNA: TGTGCCAGCAGTTTCGTCCCGGGGAGGAGCACCGGGGAGCTGTTTTTT

clone size: few
J gene: TRBJ1-3
D gene: .
V gene: TRBV30
CDR3 protein: CAWSGGLRYTIYF
CDR3 DNA: TGTGCCTGGAGTGGGGGCCTCCGGTACACCATATATTTT

clone size: .
J gene: TRBJ2-6
D gene: .
V gene: TRBV5-1
CDR3 protein: CASSLIGSSGANVLTF
CDR3 DNA: TGCGCCAGCAGCTTGATCGGGTCCTCTGGGGCCAACGTCCTGACTTTC

clone size: .
J gene: TRBJ2-1
D gene: .
V gene: TRBV7-9
CDR3 protein: CASRLAAAAPYNEQFF
CDR3 DNA: TGTGCCAGCAGACTTGCGGCGGCTGCCCCCTACAATGAGCAGTTCTTC

clone size: many
J gene: TRBJ2-7
D gene: TRBD1
V gene: TRBV3-1
CDR3 protein: CASSDGTASYEQYF
CDR3 DNA: TGTGCCAGCAGTGATGGGACAGCATCCTACGAGCAGTACTTC

clone size: many
J gene: TRBJ2-3
D gene: .
V gene: TRBV11-2
CDR3 protein: CASSRATRELDTQYF
CDR3 DNA: TGTGCCAGCAGCCGCGCTACTCGGGAGCTAGATACGCAGTATTTT

clone size: many
J gene: TRBJ1-2
D gene: TRBD1
V gene: TRBV20-1
CDR3 protein: CSASFGQGESYTF
CDR3 DNA: TGCAGTGCTAGTTTCGGACAGGGTGAGAGCTACACCTTC

clone size: .
J gene: TRBJ1-5
D gene: .
V gene: TRBV20-1
CDR3 protein: CSAREARTNQPQHF
CDR3 DNA: TGCAGTGCTAGAGAGGCTAGAACCAATCAGCCCCAGCATTTT

clone size: .
J gene: TRBJ2-7
D gene: TRBD2
V gene: TRBV12-3/TRBV12-4
CDR3 protein: CASSRLAGGPNEQYF
CDR3 DNA: TGTGCCAGCAGTAGACTAGCGGGAGGGCCTAACGAGCAGTACTTC

clone size: .
J gene: TRBJ2-3
D gene: .
V gene: TRBV11-2
CDR3 protein: CASSSTALDTQYF
CDR3 DNA: TGTGCCAGCAGCTCGACTGCTTTGGATACGCAGTATTTT

clone size: many
J gene: TRBJ1-5
D gene: .
V gene: TRBV5-1
CDR3 protein: CASSPDVGNQPQHF
CDR3 DNA: TGCGCCAGCAGTCCTGACGTAGGCAATCAGCCCCAGCATTTT

clone size: many
J gene: TRBJ2-3
D gene: TRBD2
V gene: TRBV12-3/TRBV12-4
CDR3 protein: CASSLGLGGDTQYF
CDR3 DNA: TGTGCCAGCAGTCTCGGACTAGGTGGAGATACGCAGTATTTT

clone size: .
J gene: TRBJ2-1
D gene: TRBD1
V gene: TRBV12-3/TRBV12-4
CDR3 protein: CASSLRQGYDNEQFF
CDR3 DNA: TGTGCCAGCAGTTTAAGACAGGGGTATGACAATGAGCAGTTCTTC

clone size: many
J gene: TRBJ2-1
D gene: TRBD2
V gene: TRBV20-1
CDR3 protein: CSASRLAVYNEQFF
CDR3 DNA: TGCAGTGCTAGTCGGCTAGCGGTCTACAATGAGCAGTTCTTC

clone size: .
J gene: TRBJ1-2
D gene: TRBD1
V gene: TRBV28
CDR3 protein: CASRPGTAIYGYTF
CDR3 DNA: TGTGCCAGCAGACCAGGGACAGCTATCTATGGCTACACCTTC